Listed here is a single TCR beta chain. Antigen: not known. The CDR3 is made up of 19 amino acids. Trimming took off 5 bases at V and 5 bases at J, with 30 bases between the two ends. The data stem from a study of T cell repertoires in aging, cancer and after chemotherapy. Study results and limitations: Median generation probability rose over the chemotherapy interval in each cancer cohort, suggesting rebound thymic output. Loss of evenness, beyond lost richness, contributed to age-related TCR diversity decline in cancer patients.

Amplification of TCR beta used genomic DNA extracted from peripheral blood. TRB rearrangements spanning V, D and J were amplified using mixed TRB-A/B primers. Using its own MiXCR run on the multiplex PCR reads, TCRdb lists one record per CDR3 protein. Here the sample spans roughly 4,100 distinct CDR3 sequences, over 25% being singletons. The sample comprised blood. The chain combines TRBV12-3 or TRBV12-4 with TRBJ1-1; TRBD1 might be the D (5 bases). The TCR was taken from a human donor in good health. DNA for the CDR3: TGTGCCAGCAGTCCCAGAACCCGTAGGGGTCTTTACACTAGGACTGAAGCTTTCTTT. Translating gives CASSPRTRRGLYTRTEAFF.